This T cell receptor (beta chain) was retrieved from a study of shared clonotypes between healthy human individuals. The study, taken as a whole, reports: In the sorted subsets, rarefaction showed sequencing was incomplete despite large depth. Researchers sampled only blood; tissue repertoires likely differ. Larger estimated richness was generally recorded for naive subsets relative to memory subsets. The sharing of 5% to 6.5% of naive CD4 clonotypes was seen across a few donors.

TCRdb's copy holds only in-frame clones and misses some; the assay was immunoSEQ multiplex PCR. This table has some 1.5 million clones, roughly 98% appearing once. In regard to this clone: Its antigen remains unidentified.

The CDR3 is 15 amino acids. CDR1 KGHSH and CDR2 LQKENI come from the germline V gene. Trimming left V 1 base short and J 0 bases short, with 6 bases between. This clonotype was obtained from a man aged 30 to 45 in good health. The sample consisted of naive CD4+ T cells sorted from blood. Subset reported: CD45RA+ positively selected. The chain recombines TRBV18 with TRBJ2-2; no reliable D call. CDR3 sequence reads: CASSPREPNTGELFF. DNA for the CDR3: TGTGCCAGCTCACCACGCGAGCCGAACACCGGGGAGCTGTTTTTT.